The 18 T cell receptor beta chains below were found in one sample sequenced in a study of blood T cell repertoires in COVID-19. Method: immunoSEQ multiplex PCR; TCRdb's copy keeps in-frame clones and lacks some. The sample lists 250,000 to 350,000 clones; more than 70% were seen once. The source material was PBMCs or T cells enriched from blood (not recorded which). The receptors derive from a woman aged 55-69 years in a cohort exposed to, infected with or recovered from COVID-19 (not recorded which).

V gene TRBV28 combines with J gene TRBJ2-2; TRBD2 agrees at 11 bases. CDR3 size: 16 residues. With V trimmed by 3 bases and J by 7 bases, 7 bases remained unmatched. Germline assignment: CDR1 MDHEN and CDR2 SYDVKM. CDR3 in DNA: TGTGCCAGCAGTTTCTTACTAGCGGGAGCTGTCGGGGAGCTGTTTTTT. Residues: CASSFLLAGAVGELFF.

The V call is TRBV6-5, the J call TRBJ2-7; 8 nucleotides agree with TRBD2. V trimming: 7 bases; J trimming: 6 bases; junction bases outside the gene matches: 8. Germline V lookup: CDR1 MNHEY, CDR2 SVGAGI. CDR3 length equals 13 residues. The chain's CDR3 is CASTPGGGSEQYF. Here the CDR3 DNA reads TGTGCCAGCACCCCCGGGGGGGGGTCCGAGCAGTACTTC.

The chain employs TRBV27 and TRBJ2-7; a possible D gene is TRBD1 (5 bases). The germline V gene has CDR1 MNHEY and CDR2 SMNVEV (reference sequence). This CDR3 has 13 amino acids. This CDR3 reads CVPLDSTFYEQYF. The CDR3 bases are TGTGTACCCCTAGACAGTACATTCTACGAGCAGTACTTC.

The J gene is TRBJ1-1, the V gene TRBV28, with 7 bases fitting TRBD1. Germline V gives CDR1 MDHEN, CDR2 SYDVKM. This CDR3 comprises 12 residues. Trimming cost V 10 bases and J 1 base; bases outside gene matches: 3. The CDR3 is CAKTGWNTEAFF. The DNA of the CDR3 is TGTGCCAAGACAGGGTGGAACACTGAAGCTTTCTTT.

The J gene is TRBJ2-7, the V gene TRBV18, with D perhaps TRBD1 (6 bases). Trimming took 3 bases from V and 1 from J, leaving 10 bases between them. CDR1 and CDR2 (germline): KGHSH, LQKENI. The CDR3 is 14 amino acids. CDR3 amino acids: CASSPRQGSYEQYF. The DNA for the CDR3 is TGTGCCAGCTCACCCCGGCAGGGGTCCTACGAGCAGTACTTC.

The chain employs TRBV11-2 and TRBJ2-1; TRBD1 might be the D (6 bases). Trimming pared 2 bases from V and 7 bases from J, leaving 18 bases between. Per the germline V gene, CDR1 is SGHAT and CDR2 is FQNNGV. The CDR3 extends over 16 amino acids. CDR3 loop: CASSLSRQGRGNEQFF. CDR3 DNA sequence: TGTGCCAGCAGCTTATCTCGCCAGGGTAGGGGGAATGAGCAGTTCTTC.

CDR3 sequence reads: CASSQDWAGADTQYF. CDR3 sequence (DNA): TGCGCCAGCAGCCAAGATTGGGCGGGAGCTGATACGCAGTATTTT. This chain joins TRBV4-1 and TRBJ2-3, with TRBD2 matching 7 bases. CDR3 length: 15 amino acids. Germline CDR1 and CDR2: MGHRA and YSYEKL. With 0 bases clipped from V and 6 bases from J, the junction kept 6 bases outside the gene matches.

The chain combines TRBV7-2 with TRBJ2-5; TRBD2 is a possible D gene (6 bases). CDR1 SGHTA and CDR2 FQGNSA come from the germline V gene. The germline V and J ends were trimmed by 5 bases and 10 bases, with 20 bases remaining between them. The CDR3 runs to 14 residues. CDR3 DNA sequence: TGTGCCAGCAGCATCGGGACTCCTGAGAACGGCCAGTACTTC. Residues: CASSIGTPENGQYF.

In its sample, this clone was seen a few times. The chain couples TRBV4-1 to TRBJ1-4; perhaps TRBD1 as D (5 bases). V was pared by 6 bases and J by 7 bases, with 21 bases between. Germline V gene lookup returns CDR1 MGHRA and CDR2 YSYEKL. The CDR3 extends over 16 amino acids. In DNA, the CDR3 is TGCGCCAGCAGTCTAGTCCTGGGGGGTCGGGGTGAAAAACTGTTTTTT. It is translated as CASSLVLGGRGEKLFF.

The chain couples TRBV4-1 to TRBJ1-4; 7 nucleotides line up with TRBD1. V shed 5 bases, J shed 8 bases, and the junction held 11 bases outside the gene matches. This CDR3 contains 15 residues. Germline CDR1 is MGHRA and CDR2 is YSYEKL. CDR3 residues: CASSGTGVGNEKLFF. CDR3 coding DNA: TGCGCCAGCAGCGGAACAGGGGTCGGAAACGAAAAACTGTTTTTT.

V gene TRBV5-1 combines with J gene TRBJ1-6; the match to TRBD1 covers 10 bases. The CDR3 consists of 15 residues. CDR1 SGHRS and CDR2 YFSETQ come from the germline V gene. The ends lost 0 bases at V and 9 bases at J; junction bases unmatched: 3. The CDR3 is CASSLGDRGLSPLHF. DNA for the CDR3: TGCGCCAGCAGCTTGGGGGACAGGGGACTTTCACCCCTCCACTTT.

The gene calls are TRBV4-1 and TRBJ2-7; 8 bases are a match to TRBD2. CDR3 length: 17 amino acids. CDR1 and CDR2 from the germline V gene are MGHRA and YSYEKL. The junction had 8 bases not matched to a gene; V was cut back by 1 base and J by 0 bases. The CDR3: CASSQGPRGAGSYEQYF. DNA of the CDR3: TGCGCCAGCAGCCAAGGGCCGCGGGGGGCGGGCTCCTACGAGCAGTACTTC.

The chain carries TRBV14 and TRBJ2-5, with D possibly being TRBD1 (5 bases). The CDR3 is 16 amino acids. The V end was cut by 2 bases, the J end by 1 base, with 14 bases between. Germline V gene lookup returns CDR1 SGHDN and CDR2 FVKESK. CDR3 bases: TGTGCCAGCAGCCAAAATGGGGCTGGGTTCCAAGAGACCCAGTACTTC. Its protein product is CASSQNGAGFQETQYF.

This chain uses TRBV6-5 with TRBJ2-2; D unclear. CDR3 length: 14 residues. The V gene's germline CDR1 is MNHEY and CDR2 SVGAGI. Trimming pared 7 bases from V and 1 base from J, leaving 10 bases between. The CDR3 sequence is CASTLRLNTGELFF. CDR3 sequence (DNA): TGTGCCAGCACCTTACGACTGAACACCGGGGAGCTGTTTTTT.

V gene TRBV9 combines with J gene TRBJ2-2; 10 bases align to TRBD1. V gave up 4 bases and J gave up 6 bases; unmatched junction bases: 6. This CDR3 is built from 15 residues. CDR1 and CDR2 from the germline V gene are SGDLS and YYNGEE. The CDR3 DNA is TGTGCCAGCAGCTCCCGACAGGGGGCAGCCGGGGAGCTGTTTTTT. Amino acid sequence: CASSSRQGAAGELFF.

The V call is TRBV7-6, the J call TRBJ2-5; D possibly corresponds to TRBD2 (5 bases). Between the trimmed V and J ends, which lost 1 base and 5 bases, there was a span of 14 bases. Germline CDR1 is SGHVS and CDR2 is FNYEAQ. This CDR3 is 15 amino acids long. CDR3 in DNA: TGTGCCAGCAGCTTAGAGGTCGCGGGTCGCGAGACCCAGTACTTC. It translates to CASSLEVAGRETQYF.

The CDR3 is CASSLGRGISDTEAFF. The CDR3 DNA is TGCGCCAGCAGCTTGGGTCGGGGGATTTCGGACACTGAAGCTTTCTTT. The rearrangement uses TRBV5-1 and TRBJ1-1; perhaps TRBD1 as D (5 bases). The V gene lost 0 bases and the J gene lost 3 bases, with 15 bases spanning the gap. Germline V gives CDR1 SGHRS, CDR2 YFSETQ. The CDR3 is 16 residues long.

This chain links TRBV30 with TRBJ1-1; a possible D gene is TRBD1 (6 bases). From germline, CDR1 is GTSNPN and CDR2 SVGIG (reference sequence). Trimming cost V 0 bases and J 4 bases, with 15 bases left between them. This CDR3 has 15 residues. The CDR3 loop reads CAWSVRRGGSTEAFF. Written as DNA, the CDR3 is TGTGCCTGGAGTGTAAGGCGGGGGGGCAGCACTGAAGCTTTCTTT. Using reference TRBV30 and TRBJ1-1 for the parts outside the CDR3, the full variable domain is SQTIHQWPATLVQPVGSPLSLECTVEGTSNPNLYWYRQAAGRGLQLLFYSVGIGQISSEVPQNLSASRPQDRQFILSSKKLLLSDSGFYLCAWSVRRGGSTEAFFGQGTRLTVV.